The 25 T cell receptor beta chains listed next were all sequenced from one sample in a study of response to subunit inactivated influenza vaccine. Using its own MiXCR run on the RT-PCR reads, TCRdb lists one record per CDR3 protein. The sample lists about 540,000 distinct CDR3 sequences; under 30% were seen once. These same records also appear under a second study, on T cells expressing NK-cell markers. From that paper: TCR beta cDNA was made by 5'RACE template switching with UMIs.

The starting material was CD4+ T cells sorted from PBMCs, obtained about 11 days after vaccination. These receptors came from a man in his forties or fifties who received an inactivated influenza vaccine.

This clonotype was detected a few times. The V and J genes are TRBV20-1 and TRBJ2-7; D is ambiguous. CDR3 length: 14 residues. The V end lost 0 bases, the J end lost 5 bases, and 14 bases lay between the germline ends. The germline gives CDR1 DFQATT, CDR2 SNEGSKA (reference sequence). The CDR3 here is CSAREVGVNHEQYF. DNA of the CDR3: TGCAGTGCTAGAGAGGTCGGAGTCAACCACGAGCAGTACTTC.

This clonotype was observed a few times. The CDR3 reads CASSQALGASTIYF. CDR3 DNA: TGTGCCAGCAGCCAAGCGCTAGGAGCGAGCACCATATATTTT. The chain uses TRBV4-2 and TRBJ1-3, with D hard to call. V was pared by 1 base and J by 9 bases, with 13 bases between. There are 14 residues in the CDR3. Per the germline V gene, CDR1 is LGHNA and CDR2 is YNFKEQ.

The table lists this clonotype with a few counts. J is TRBJ2-5 and V is TRBV6-2 or TRBV6-3; TRBD2 matches 12 bases. The germline gives CDR1 MNHEY, CDR2 SVGEGT. The ends lost 6 bases at V and 2 bases at J; junction bases unmatched: 7. This CDR3 is 16 amino acids long. CDR3 sequence: CASRPGTSGQQETQYF. Written as DNA, the CDR3 is TGTGCCAGCAGACCTGGGACTAGCGGGCAACAAGAGACCCAGTACTTC.

The gene calls are TRBV28 and TRBJ2-5, with a weak D call TRBD2 (6 bases). The CDR3 is made up of 13 amino acids. Trimming left V 7 bases short and J 5 bases short, with 14 bases between. Germline values: CDR1 MDHEN, CDR2 SYDVKM. The CDR3 DNA reads TGTGCCAGCATTACGAGCGGAGGGGAGACCCAGTACTTC. It yields the protein CASITSGGETQYF. Based on the CDR3 plus reference TRBV28 and TRBJ2-5, the full variable domain is DVKVTQSSRYLVKRTGEKVFLECVQDMDHENMFWYRQDPGLGLRLIYFSYDVKMKEKGDIPEGYSVSREKKERFSLILESASTNQTSMYLCASITSGGETQYFGPGTRLLVL.

The V gene is TRBV7-9, the J gene TRBJ2-1, with 7 bases lining up with TRBD2. V lost 1 base to trimming and J lost 2 bases; unmatched junction nucleotides: 5. CDR3 length: 16 residues. In germline, CDR1 is SEHNR, CDR2 FQNEAQ (reference sequence). As DNA, the CDR3 is TGTGCCAGCAGCTTAGTACCTGGGACTACCTACAATGAGCAGTTCTTC. It yields the protein CASSLVPGTTYNEQFF.

This clonotype turned up a few times. V gene TRBV6-2 or TRBV6-3 combines with J gene TRBJ2-6; no clear D gene. In germline, CDR1 is MNHEY, CDR2 SVGEGT. Trimming cost V 5 bases and J 0 bases, with 17 bases left between them. This CDR3 has 18 residues. The chain's CDR3 is CASSPVLGANSGANVLTF. In nucleotides, the CDR3 is TGTGCCAGCAGTCCAGTTCTCGGAGCCAACTCTGGGGCCAACGTCCTGACTTTC.

The table lists this clonotype with a few counts. The J gene is TRBJ2-7, the V gene TRBV6-5, with 9 bases aligning to TRBD2. The germline gives CDR1 MNHEY, CDR2 SVGAGI. The CDR3 consists of 14 residues. After removal of 1 base from V and 6 bases from J, the junction contained 4 bases not matched to a gene. The CDR3 spells CASSYYSGRGEQYF. Here the CDR3 DNA reads TGTGCCAGCAGTTACTATAGCGGGAGAGGCGAGCAGTACTTC.

The rearrangement links TRBV6-4 to TRBJ2-1; D unresolved. The CDR3 contains 13 residues. Germline CDR1 is MRHNA and CDR2 is SNTAGT. V gave up 2 bases and J gave up 4 bases, with 6 bases separating them. CDR3 protein: CASSDQPYNEQFF. The CDR3 DNA sequence: TGTGCCAGCAGTGACCAACCGTACAATGAGCAGTTCTTC.

The chain couples TRBV6-5 to TRBJ1-1; D is unclear. Germline values: CDR1 MNHEY, CDR2 SVGAGI. This CDR3 comprises 14 residues. With 4 bases removed from V and 1 base from J, the gap between germline ends came to 10 bases. In nucleotides, the CDR3 is TGTGCCAGCAGTTCCCTGACTCAGAACACTGAAGCTTTCTTT. It codes for CASSSLTQNTEAFF.

The chain employs TRBV19 and TRBJ2-2; TRBD1 might be the D (6 bases). The V end lost 3 bases, the J end lost 4 bases, and 12 bases lay between the germline ends. CDR1 and CDR2 from the germline V gene are LNHDA and SQIVND (reference sequence). This CDR3 region has 15 residues. CDR3 in amino acids: CASSIRGLGTGELFF. For the CDR3, the DNA is TGTGCCAGTAGTATCAGGGGTCTTGGCACCGGGGAGCTGTTTTTT.

The chain combines TRBV11-2 with TRBJ2-6, with 7 nucleotides matching TRBD2. The CDR3 consists of 18 residues. J was trimmed by 0 bases and V by 5 bases; bases with no gene match: 10. Germline V CDR1 and CDR2: SGHAT, FQNNGV. CDR3 in amino acids: CASSPWRDYPSGANVLTF. The CDR3 DNA follows: TGTGCCAGCAGCCCGTGGAGGGACTACCCCTCTGGGGCCAACGTCCTGACTTTC.

This clonotype is a singleton in its sample. This chain joins TRBV6-1 and TRBJ2-5, with D uncertain. The CDR3 totals 15 residues. Germline assignment: CDR1 MNHNS and CDR2 SASEGT. V lost 6 bases and J lost 5, with 19 bases in between. The chain's CDR3 is CASSVTVAVRETQYF. The CDR3 bases are TGTGCCAGCAGCGTCACCGTGGCAGTACGCGAGACCCAGTACTTC.

This chain joins TRBV10-2 and TRBJ2-5; weak D call: TRBD1 (6 bases). This CDR3 spans 14 amino acids. Germline loops: CDR1 WSHSY, CDR2 SAAADI. V dropped 4 bases and J dropped 5 bases, with 14 bases sitting between them. CDR3 amino acids: CASSVASQGETQYF. The CDR3 DNA reads as TGCGCCAGCAGTGTAGCCAGCCAGGGGGAGACCCAGTACTTC.

The chain joins TRBV28 to TRBJ2-6; no reliable D call. Per the germline V gene, CDR1 is MDHEN and CDR2 is SYDVKM. The length of the CDR3 is 12 residues. V lost 6 bases and J 16 bases, leaving 16 bases between the germline ends. The CDR3 region is CASSRSLWALTF. The CDR3 DNA reads as TGTGCCAGCAGCCGTTCCCTGTGGGCACTGACTTTC.

This clonotype was observed a handful of times. This chain joins TRBV6-5 and TRBJ2-7, with 9 bases that match TRBD2. Germline V lookup: CDR1 MNHEY, CDR2 SVGAGI. The CDR3 covers 14 residues. V lost 0 bases to trimming and J lost 5 bases; unmatched junction nucleotides: 2. The DNA for the CDR3 is TGTGCCAGCAGTTACTCGGGGACTAGCAACGAGCAGTACTTC. This encodes CASSYSGTSNEQYF.

In its sample, this clonotype was seen a few times. In DNA, the CDR3 is TGTGCCTGGAATAGGTTAGATGAAGGCTACACCTTC. Its protein is CAWNRLDEGYTF. The chain joins TRBV30 to TRBJ1-2; no clear D. Germline CDR1 is GTSNPN and CDR2 is SVGIG (reference sequence). The V end was cut by 4 bases, the J end by 8 bases, with 14 bases between. This CDR3 comprises 12 residues.

The chain has TRBV6-1 and TRBJ2-3, with 8 bases aligning to TRBD2. The germline CDR1 and CDR2 sequences are MNHNS and SASEGT. V was pared by 6 bases and J by 8 bases, with 7 bases of the junction left unmatched. The CDR3 sequence is 13 residues long. CDR3 DNA: TGTGCCAGCAGCTTTAGCGGGAAGGTTACGCAGTATTTT. It translates to CASSFSGKVTQYF.

There are many counts of this clonotype. This chain connects TRBV7-9 to TRBJ2-3; D remains ambiguous. Trimming left V 5 bases short and J 8 bases short, with 11 bases between. CDR1 is SEHNR, CDR2 FQNEAQ, per germline (reference sequence). The CDR3 loop spans 12 amino acids. CDR3 coding DNA: TGTGCCAGCAGCGACGTGACTGGTACGCAGTATTTT. It specifies CASSDVTGTQYF.

The chain carries TRBV15 and TRBJ1-6, with D perhaps TRBD1 (6 bases). Germline values: CDR1 LNHNV, CDR2 YYDKDF (reference sequence). The CDR3 totals 16 residues. The V end lost 0 bases, the J end lost 7 bases, and 13 bases lay between the germline ends. The CDR3 nucleotides are TGTGCCACCAGCAGAGAAATGGGGGGCCGCAATTCACCCCTCCACTTT. It translates to CATSREMGGRNSPLHF.

This clonotype came up a few times. The rearrangement joins TRBV2 to TRBJ2-2; TRBD1 is a possible D gene (8 bases). V was pared by 5 bases and J by 6 bases, with 19 bases between. Germline V gene sequence: CDR1 SNHLY, CDR2 FYNNEI. The CDR3 has 16 residues. In nucleotides, the CDR3 is TGTGCCAGCAGTCCCCTCACAGGGGGGGGGTCCGGGGAGCTGTTTTTT. It translates to CASSPLTGGGSGELFF.

This clonotype was detected only once. A read error may explain this, as a much larger clone is one base away. J is TRBJ2-1 and V is TRBV5-1; D not resolved. Per germline, CDR1 SGHRS and CDR2 YFSETQ. This CDR3 comprises 14 residues. CDR3 amino acids: CTSSSAMLRNEQFF. The CDR3, as DNA: TGCACCAGCAGCTCTGCGATGTTACGGAATGAGCAGTTCTTC.

This clonotype occurred many times. The chain is built from TRBV10-2 and TRBJ1-3, with D tentatively TRBD1 (6 bases). V was pared by 8 bases and J by 3 bases, with 23 bases between. Germline lookup yields CDR1 WSHSY and CDR2 SAAADI. The CDR3 contains 17 residues. CDR3 residues: CASGTGAVAPRGNTIYF. The CDR3 DNA reads TGCGCCAGCGGGACGGGGGCAGTTGCTCCTCGTGGAAACACCATATATTTT.

This clonotype came up a few times. This chain links TRBV9 with TRBJ2-3; 10 bases align to TRBD1. This CDR3 has 15 amino acids. The V segment lost 4 bases and the J segment 6 bases; nucleotides outside the gene matches: 8. Germline CDR1 and CDR2: SGDLS and YYNGEE. The CDR3 DNA reads as TGTGCCAGCAGCATACGACAGGGGGCGTCCGATACGCAGTATTTT. Its translation: CASSIRQGASDTQYF.

In its sample, this clonotype was seen a few times. This chain joins TRBV12-3 or TRBV12-4 and TRBJ2-5, with D uncertain. Trimming took 5 bases from V and 6 from J, leaving 16 bases between them. The length of the CDR3 is 14 residues. The CDR3 DNA reads TGTGCCAGCAGTCCCCAAAGCCCCCTAAAGACCCAGTACTTC. Protein product: CASSPQSPLKTQYF.

This clonotype was seen once. This rearrangement joins TRBV28 to TRBJ2-6; TRBD2 agrees at 8 bases. This CDR3 region has 16 residues. After removal of 4 bases from V and 2 bases from J, the junction contained 4 bases not matched to a gene. Germline V lookup: CDR1 MDHEN, CDR2 SYDVKM. The CDR3 bases are TGTGCCAGCAGTTCGATAGCGGGAACTGGGGCCAACGTCCTGACTTTC. Encoded protein: CASSSIAGTGANVLTF.